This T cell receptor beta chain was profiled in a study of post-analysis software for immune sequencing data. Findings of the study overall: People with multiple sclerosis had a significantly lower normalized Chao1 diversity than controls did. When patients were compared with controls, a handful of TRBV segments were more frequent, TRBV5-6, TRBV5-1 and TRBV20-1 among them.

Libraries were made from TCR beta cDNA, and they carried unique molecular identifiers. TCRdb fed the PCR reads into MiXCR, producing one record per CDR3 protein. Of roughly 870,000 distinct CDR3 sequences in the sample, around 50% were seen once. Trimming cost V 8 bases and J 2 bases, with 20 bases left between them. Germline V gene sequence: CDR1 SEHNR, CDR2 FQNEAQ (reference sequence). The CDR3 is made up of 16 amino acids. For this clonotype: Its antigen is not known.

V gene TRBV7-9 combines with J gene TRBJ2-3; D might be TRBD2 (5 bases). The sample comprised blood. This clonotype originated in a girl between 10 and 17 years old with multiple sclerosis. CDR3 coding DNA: TGTGCCAGCCGATCTATGGACTCCTTAATCACAGATACGCAGTATTTT. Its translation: CASRSMDSLITDTQYF.